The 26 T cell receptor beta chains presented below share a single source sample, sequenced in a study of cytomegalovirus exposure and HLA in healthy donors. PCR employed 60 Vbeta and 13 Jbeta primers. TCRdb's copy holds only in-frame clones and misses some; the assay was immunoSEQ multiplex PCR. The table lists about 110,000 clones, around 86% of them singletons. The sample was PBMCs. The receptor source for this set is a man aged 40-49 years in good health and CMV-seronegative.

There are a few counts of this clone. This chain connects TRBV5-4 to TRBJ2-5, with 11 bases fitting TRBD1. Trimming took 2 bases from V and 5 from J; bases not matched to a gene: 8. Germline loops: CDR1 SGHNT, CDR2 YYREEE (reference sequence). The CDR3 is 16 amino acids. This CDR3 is CASSLGQGALGETQYF. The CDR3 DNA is TGTGCCAGCAGCTTAGGACAGGGGGCGTTGGGGGAGACCCAGTACTTC.

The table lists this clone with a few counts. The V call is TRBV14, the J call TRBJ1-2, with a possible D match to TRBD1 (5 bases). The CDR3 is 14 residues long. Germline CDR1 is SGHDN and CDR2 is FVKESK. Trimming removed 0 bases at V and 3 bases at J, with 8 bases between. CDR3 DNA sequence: TGTGCCAGCAGCCAAGAATGGGGGGACTATGGCTACACCTTC. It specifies CASSQEWGDYGYTF.

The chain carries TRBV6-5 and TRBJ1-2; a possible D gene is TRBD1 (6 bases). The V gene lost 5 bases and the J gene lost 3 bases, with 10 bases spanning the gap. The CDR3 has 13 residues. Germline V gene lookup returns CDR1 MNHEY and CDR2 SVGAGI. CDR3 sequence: CASSIQGYYGYTF. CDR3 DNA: TGTGCCAGCAGTATTCAGGGGTACTATGGCTACACCTTC.

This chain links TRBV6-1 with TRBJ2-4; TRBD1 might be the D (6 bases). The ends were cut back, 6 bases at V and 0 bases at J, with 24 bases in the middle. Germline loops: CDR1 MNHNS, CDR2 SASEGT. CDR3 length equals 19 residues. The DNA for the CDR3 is TGTGCCAGCAGGGAACCGGGACATGGCTTTCTAATAGCCAAAAACATTCAGTACTTC. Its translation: CASREPGHGFLIAKNIQYF.

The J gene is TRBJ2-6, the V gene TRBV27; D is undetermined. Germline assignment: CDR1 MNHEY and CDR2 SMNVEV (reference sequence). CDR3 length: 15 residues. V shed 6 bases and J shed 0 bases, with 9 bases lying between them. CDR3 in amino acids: CASSQVSSGANVLTF. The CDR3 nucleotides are TGTGCCAGCAGCCAGGTTAGCTCTGGGGCCAACGTCCTGACTTTC.

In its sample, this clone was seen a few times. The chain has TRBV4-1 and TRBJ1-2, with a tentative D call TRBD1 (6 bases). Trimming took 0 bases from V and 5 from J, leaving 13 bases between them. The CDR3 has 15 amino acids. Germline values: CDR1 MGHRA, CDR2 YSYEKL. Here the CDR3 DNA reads TGCGCCAGCAGCCAAGACGTCCAGGGGTGGTATGGCTACACCTTC. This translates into CASSQDVQGWYGYTF.

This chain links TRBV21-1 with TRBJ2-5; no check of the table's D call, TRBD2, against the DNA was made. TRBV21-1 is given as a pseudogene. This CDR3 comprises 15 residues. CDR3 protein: CASSTRLAGEETQYF. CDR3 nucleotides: TGTGCCAGCAGCACCAGACTAGCGGGGGAAGAGACCCAGTACTTC.

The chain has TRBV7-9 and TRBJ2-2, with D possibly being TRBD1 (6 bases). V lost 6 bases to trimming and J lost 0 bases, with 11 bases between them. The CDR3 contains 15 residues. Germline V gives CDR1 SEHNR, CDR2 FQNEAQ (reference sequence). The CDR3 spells CASSPGGANTGELFF. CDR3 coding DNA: TGTGCCAGCAGTCCTGGGGGCGCGAACACCGGGGAGCTGTTTTTT.

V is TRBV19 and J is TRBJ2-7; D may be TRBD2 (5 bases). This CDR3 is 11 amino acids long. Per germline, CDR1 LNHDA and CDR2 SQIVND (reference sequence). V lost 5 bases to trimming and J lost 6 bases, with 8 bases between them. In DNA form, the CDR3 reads TGTGCCAGTAGTCTAGCAGGCGAGCAGTACTTC. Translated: CASSLAGEQYF.

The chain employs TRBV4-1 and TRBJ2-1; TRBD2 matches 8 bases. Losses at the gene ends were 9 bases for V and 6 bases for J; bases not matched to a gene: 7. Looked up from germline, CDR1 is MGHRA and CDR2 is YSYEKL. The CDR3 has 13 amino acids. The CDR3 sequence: CARRGRGVNEQFF. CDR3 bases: TGCGCCAGGCGGGGGCGGGGGGTCAATGAGCAGTTCTTC.

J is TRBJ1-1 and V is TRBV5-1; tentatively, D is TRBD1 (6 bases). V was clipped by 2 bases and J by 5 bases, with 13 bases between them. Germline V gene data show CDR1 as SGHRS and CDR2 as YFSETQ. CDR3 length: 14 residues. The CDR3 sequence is CASSFLDRRTEAFF. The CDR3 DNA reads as TGCGCCAGCAGCTTTCTGGACAGAAGAACTGAAGCTTTCTTT.

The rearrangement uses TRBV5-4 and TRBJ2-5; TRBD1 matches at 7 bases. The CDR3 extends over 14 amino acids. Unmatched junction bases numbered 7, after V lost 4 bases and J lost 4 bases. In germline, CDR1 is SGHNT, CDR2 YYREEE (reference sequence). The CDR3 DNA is TGTGCCAGCAGCATCCGGGCAGGGGGAGAGACCCAGTACTTC. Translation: CASSIRAGGETQYF. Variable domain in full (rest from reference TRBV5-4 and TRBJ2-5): ETGVTQSPTHLIKTRGQQVTLRCSSQSGHNTVSWYQQALGQGPQFIFQYYREEENGRGNFPPRFSGLQFPNYSSELNVNALELDDSALYLCASSIRAGGETQYFGPGTRLLVL.

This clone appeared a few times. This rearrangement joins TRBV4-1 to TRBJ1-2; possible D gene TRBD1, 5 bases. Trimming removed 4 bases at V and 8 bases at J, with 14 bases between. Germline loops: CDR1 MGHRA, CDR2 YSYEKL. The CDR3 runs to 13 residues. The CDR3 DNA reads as TGCGCCAGCAGCCCCCAAACGCCAGGGGGCTACACCTTC. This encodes CASSPQTPGGYTF.

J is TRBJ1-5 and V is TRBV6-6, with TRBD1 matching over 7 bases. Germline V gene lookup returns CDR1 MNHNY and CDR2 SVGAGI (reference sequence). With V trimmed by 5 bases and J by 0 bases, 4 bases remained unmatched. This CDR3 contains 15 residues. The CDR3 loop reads CASSPTGNSNQPQHF. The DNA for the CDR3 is TGTGCCAGCAGTCCGACAGGGAATAGCAATCAGCCCCAGCATTTT.

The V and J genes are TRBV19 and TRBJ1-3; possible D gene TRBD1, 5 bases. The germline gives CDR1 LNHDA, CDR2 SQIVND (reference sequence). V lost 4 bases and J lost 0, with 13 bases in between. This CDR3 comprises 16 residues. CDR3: CASSSRTGGSGNTIYF. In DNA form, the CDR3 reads TGTGCCAGTAGTAGTCGAACGGGGGGCTCTGGAAACACCATATATTTT.

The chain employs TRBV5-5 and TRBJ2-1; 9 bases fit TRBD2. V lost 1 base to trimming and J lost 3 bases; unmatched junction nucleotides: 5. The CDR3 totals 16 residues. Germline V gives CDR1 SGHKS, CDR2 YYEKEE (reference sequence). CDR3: CASSLNGGGVYNEQFF. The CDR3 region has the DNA TGTGCCAGCAGCTTGAACGGCGGGGGGGTCTACAATGAGCAGTTCTTC.

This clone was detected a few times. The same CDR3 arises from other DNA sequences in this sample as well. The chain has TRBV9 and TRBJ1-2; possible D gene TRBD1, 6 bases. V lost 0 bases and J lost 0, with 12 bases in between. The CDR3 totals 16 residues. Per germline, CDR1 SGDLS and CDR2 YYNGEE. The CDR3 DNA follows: TGTGCCAGCAGCGTAGGGGAACAGGGACCTAACTATGGCTACACCTTC. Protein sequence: CASSVGEQGPNYGYTF.

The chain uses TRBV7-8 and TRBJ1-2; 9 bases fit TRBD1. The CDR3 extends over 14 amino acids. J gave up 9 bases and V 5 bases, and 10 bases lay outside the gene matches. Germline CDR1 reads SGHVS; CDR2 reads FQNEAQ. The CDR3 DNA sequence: TGTGCCAGCAGCCTTAGGGACAGGGACTTTCGCTACACCTTC. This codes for CASSLRDRDFRYTF.

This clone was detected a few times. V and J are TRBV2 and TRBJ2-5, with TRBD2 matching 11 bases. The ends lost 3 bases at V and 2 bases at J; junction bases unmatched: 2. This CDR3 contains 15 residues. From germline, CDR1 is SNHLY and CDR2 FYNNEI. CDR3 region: CASSEPSGGQETQYF. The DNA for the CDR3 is TGTGCCAGCAGTGAGCCTAGCGGGGGGCAAGAGACCCAGTACTTC.

CDR3 DNA sequence: TGCGCCAGCAGCCGGGGGGTGCCTAGCACAGATACGCAGTATTTT. It encodes CASSRGVPSTDTQYF. V is TRBV4-1 and J is TRBJ2-3, with D perhaps TRBD2 (6 bases). Looked up from germline, CDR1 is MGHRA and CDR2 is YSYEKL. Trimming pared 4 bases from V and 0 bases from J, leaving 11 bases between. This CDR3 comprises 15 residues.

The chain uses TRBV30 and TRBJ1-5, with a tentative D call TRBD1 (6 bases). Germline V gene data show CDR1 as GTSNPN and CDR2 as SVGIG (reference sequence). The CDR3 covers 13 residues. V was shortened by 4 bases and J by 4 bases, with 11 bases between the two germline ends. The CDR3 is CAWTGDPNQPQHF. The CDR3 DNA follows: TGTGCCTGGACAGGGGACCCAAATCAGCCCCAGCATTTT. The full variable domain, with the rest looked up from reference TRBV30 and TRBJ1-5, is SQTIHQWPATLVQPVGSPLSLECTVEGTSNPNLYWYRQAAGRGLQLLFYSVGIGQISSEVPQNLSASRPQDRQFILSSKKLLLSDSGFYLCAWTGDPNQPQHFGDGTRLSIL.

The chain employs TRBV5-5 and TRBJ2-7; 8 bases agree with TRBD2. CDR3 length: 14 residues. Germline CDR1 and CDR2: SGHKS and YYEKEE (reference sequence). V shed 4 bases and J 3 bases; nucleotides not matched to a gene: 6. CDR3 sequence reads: CASSALAGLYEQYF. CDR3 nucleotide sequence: TGTGCCAGCAGCGCATTAGCGGGGCTCTACGAGCAGTACTTC.

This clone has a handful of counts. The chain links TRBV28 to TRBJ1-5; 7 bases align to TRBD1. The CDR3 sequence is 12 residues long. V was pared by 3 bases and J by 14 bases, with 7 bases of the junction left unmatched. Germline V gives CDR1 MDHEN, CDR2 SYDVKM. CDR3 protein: CASSFSRGTEHF. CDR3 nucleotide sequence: TGTGCCAGCAGTTTTTCTCGGGGGACAGAGCATTTT.

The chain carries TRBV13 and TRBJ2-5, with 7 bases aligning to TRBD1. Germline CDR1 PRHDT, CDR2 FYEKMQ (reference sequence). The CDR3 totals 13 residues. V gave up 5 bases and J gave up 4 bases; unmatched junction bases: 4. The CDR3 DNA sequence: TGTGCCAGCAGCCAGACAGGGACAGAGACCCAGTACTTC. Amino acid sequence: CASSQTGTETQYF.

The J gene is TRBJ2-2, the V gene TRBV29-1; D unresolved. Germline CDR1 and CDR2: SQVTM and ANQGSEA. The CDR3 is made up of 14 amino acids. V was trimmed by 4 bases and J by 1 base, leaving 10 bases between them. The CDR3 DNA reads TGCAGCGTTGGCGGAGAAGGGAACACCGGGGAGCTGTTTTTT. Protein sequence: CSVGGEGNTGELFF.

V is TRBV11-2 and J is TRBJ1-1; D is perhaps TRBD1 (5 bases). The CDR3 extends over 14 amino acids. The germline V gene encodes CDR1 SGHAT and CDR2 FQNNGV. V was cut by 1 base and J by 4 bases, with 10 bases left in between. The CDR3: CASSLAGKRTEAFF. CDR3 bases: TGTGCCAGCAGCTTAGCAGGGAAACGCACTGAAGCTTTCTTT.